Here is one T cell receptor (beta chain) with its context. Its antigen is not identified. In the same sample, other DNA sequences code for this CDR3. Some clones are missing from TCRdb's copy, which holds only in-frame ones; the method was immunoSEQ multiplex PCR. This table holds roughly 1 million clones, around 82% found once. The sample originates from a study of shared clonotypes between healthy human individuals. Study background: Donors had three CD4 naive, three CD4 memory, two CD8 naive and one CD8 memory plate apiece.

The ends were cut back, 6 bases at V and 2 bases at J, with 8 bases in the middle. The CDR3 length is 12 residues. Per germline, CDR1 KGHSH and CDR2 LQKENI. All donors were Caucasian adults living in Nashville, Tennessee. Study conclusions and caveats: The expectation was that sequencing depth would affect clonotype sharing among donors. A few donors held 4.5% to 5% of naive CD4 clonotypes in common.

This chain uses TRBV18 with TRBJ2-7; a weak D match, TRBD1 (5 bases). Specimen: memory CD4+ T cells from PBMCs. Subset meaning: CD45RA-negative fraction. The origin of this receptor is a man between 18 and 29 years old in good health. Some clones in this sample may be carry-over from other donors' samples. The CDR3 region is CASSPGTYEQYF. DNA of the CDR3: TGTGCCAGCTCCCCAGGGACCTACGAGCAGTACTTC.